This T cell receptor (beta chain) was observed in a study of cytomegalovirus exposure and HLA in healthy donors. The V end lost 0 bases, the J end lost 2 bases, and 2 bases lay between the germline ends. CDR1 is LNHNV, CDR2 YYDKDF, per germline (reference sequence). This CDR3 is 12 amino acids long. The PCR was carried out with 60 Vbeta primers and 13 Jbeta primers. Some clones are missing from TCRdb's copy, which holds only in-frame ones; the method was immunoSEQ multiplex PCR. The table shows under 110,000 clones, with over 70% occurring only once. The rearrangement uses TRBV15 and TRBJ2-7; the D is unclear. This sequence was found in a male donor in good health and CMV-seropositive. The specimen sequenced was PBMCs. The CDR3 loop reads CATSRDAYEQYF. The CDR3 region has the DNA TGTGCCACCAGCAGAGACGCCTACGAGCAGTACTTC.